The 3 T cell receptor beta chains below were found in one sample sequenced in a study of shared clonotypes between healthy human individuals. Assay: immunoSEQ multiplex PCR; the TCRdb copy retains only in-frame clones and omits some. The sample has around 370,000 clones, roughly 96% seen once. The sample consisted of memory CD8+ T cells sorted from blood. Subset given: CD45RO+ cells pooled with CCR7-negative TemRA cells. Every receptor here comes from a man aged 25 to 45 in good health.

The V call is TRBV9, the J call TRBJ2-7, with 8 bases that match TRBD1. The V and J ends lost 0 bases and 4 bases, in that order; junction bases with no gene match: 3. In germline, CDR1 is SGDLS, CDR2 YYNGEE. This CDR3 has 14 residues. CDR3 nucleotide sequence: TGTGCCAGCAGCGTAGATTACAGGGGGTACGAGCAGTACTTC. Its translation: CASSVDYRGYEQYF.

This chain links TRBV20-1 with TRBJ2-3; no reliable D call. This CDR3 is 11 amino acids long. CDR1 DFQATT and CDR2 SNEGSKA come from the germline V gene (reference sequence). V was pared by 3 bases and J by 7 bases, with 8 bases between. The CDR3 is CSARGANTQYF. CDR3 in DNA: TGCAGTGCTAGGGGCGCCAATACGCAGTATTTT.

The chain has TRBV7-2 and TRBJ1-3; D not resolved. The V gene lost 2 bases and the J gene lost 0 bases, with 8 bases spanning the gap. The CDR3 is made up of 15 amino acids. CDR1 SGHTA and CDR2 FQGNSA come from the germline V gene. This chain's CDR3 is CASSLIPSSGNTIYF. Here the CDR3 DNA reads TGTGCCAGCAGCTTAATACCAAGCTCTGGAAACACCATATATTTT.